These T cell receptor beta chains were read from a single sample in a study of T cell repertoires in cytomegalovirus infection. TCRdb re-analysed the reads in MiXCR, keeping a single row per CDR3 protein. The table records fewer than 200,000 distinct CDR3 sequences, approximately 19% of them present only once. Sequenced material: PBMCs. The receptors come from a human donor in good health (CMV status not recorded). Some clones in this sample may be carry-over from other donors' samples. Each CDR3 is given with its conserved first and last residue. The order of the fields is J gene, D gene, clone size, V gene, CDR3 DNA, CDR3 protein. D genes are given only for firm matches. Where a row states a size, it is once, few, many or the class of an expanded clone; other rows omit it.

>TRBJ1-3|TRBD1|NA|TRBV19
TGTGCCAGTAGTGCCGACAGGGGGGTGTACGGAAACACCATATATTTT
CASSADRGVYGNTIYF
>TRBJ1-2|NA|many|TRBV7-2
TGTGCCAGCAGCTTGGCAGGATCCGGGGGCTACACCTTC
CASSLAGSGGYTF
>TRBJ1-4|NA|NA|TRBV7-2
TGTGCCAGCAGCTTAGGGGAACTACCAAATGAAAAACTGTTTTTT
CASSLGELPNEKLFF
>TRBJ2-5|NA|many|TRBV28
TGTGCCAGCAGTTTATTCCGGGACAAAGAAGAGACCCAGTACTTC
CASSLFRDKEETQYF
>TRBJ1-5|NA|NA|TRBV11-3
TGTGCCAGCAGCAATCAACAGGGTTGGAATCAGCCCCAGCATTTT
CASSNQQGWNQPQHF
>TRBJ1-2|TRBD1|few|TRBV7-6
TGTGCCAGCAGCATCGGACAGGGCGGGTATGGCTACACCTTC
CASSIGQGGYGYTF
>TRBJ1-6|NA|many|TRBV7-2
TGTGCCAGCAGCTTATTCGAAGGGACGGCAAATTCACCCCTCCACTTT
CASSLFEGTANSPLHF
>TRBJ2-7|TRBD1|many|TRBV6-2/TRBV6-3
TGTGCCAGCAGTTACGCAGGGGGCTACGAGCAGTACTTC
CASSYAGGYEQYF
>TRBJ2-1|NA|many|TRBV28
TGTGCCAGCAGTTTACCCACAGGGTTGGTTAATGAGCAGTTCTTC
CASSLPTGLVNEQFF
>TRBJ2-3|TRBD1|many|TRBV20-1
TGCAGTGCTCGCCCAGGACAGGGCGACGCAGATACGCAGTATTTT
CSARPGQGDADTQYF
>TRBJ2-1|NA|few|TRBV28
TGTGCCAGCAGCTCCGCGAAGGTTGAGTTC
CASSSAKVEF
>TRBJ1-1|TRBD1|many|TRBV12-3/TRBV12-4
TGTGCCAGCAGTCTTACAGGGGGGGGCACTGAAGCTTTCTTT
CASSLTGGGTEAFF
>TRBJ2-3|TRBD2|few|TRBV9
TGTGCCAGCAGCGAGGGGATCGGACTAGCTACAGATACGCAGTATTTT
CASSEGIGLATDTQYF
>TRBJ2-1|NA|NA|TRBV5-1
TGCGCCAGCAGCCTTCCGGGACGATACAATGAGCAGTTCTTC
CASSLPGRYNEQFF
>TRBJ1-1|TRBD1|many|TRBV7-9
TGTGCCAGCACCTATTCTTCGACAGGGGGAAGGACTGAAGCTTTCTTT
CASTYSSTGGRTEAFF
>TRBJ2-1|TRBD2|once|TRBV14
TGTGCCAGCAGCCGGCGGGGGGGCCAATCCTACAATGAGCAGTTCTTC
CASSRRGGQSYNEQFF
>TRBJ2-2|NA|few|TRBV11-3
TGTGCCAGCACCCCAGGTGGGGCAGGGAGAAGCACCGGGGAGCTGTTTTTT
CASTPGGAGRSTGELFF
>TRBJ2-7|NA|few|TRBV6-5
TGTGCCAGAAGGGTCCACGAGCAGTACTTC
CARRVHEQYF
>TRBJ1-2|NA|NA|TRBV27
TGTGCCAGCAGTTCCCTAGGGGCCGGAAACTATGGCTACACCTTC
CASSSLGAGNYGYTF
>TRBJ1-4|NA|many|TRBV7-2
TGTGCCAGCAGCTTAGGTTGGCACCTCGGCGGTGAAAAACTGTTTTTT
CASSLGWHLGGEKLFF
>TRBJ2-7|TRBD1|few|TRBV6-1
TGTGCCAGCAGTCAGGGGGCCTTCTCCTACGAGCAGTACTTC
CASSQGAFSYEQYF
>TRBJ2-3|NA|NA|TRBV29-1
TGCAGCGTTGCAGTTGGGGCAGATACGCAGTATTTT
CSVAVGADTQYF
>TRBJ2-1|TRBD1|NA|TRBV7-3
TGTGCCAGCAGCTCCCGGGACAGCATGTGGGCAGCGCAAAATGAGCAGTTCTTC
CASSSRDSMWAAQNEQFF
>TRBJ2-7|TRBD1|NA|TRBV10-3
TGTGCCATCAGTGAGGGGGGACAGGGAGGATACGAGCAGTACTTC
CAISEGGQGGYEQYF
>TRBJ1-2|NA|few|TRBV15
TGTGCCACCAGCGGAACAGATAATAACTATGGCTACACCTTC
CATSGTDNNYGYTF
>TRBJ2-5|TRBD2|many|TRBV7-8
TGTGCCAGCAGCTTAAAGGGATCGGGACTAGTGGGTTGGACCCAGTACTTC
CASSLKGSGLVGWTQYF
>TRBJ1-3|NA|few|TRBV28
TGTGCCAGCACGGATTTCTCTGGAAACACCATATATTTT
CASTDFSGNTIYF
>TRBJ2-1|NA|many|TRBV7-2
TGTGCCAGCAGCTTATGGGCAGGGTTGGGCAATGAGCAGTTCTTC
CASSLWAGLGNEQFF
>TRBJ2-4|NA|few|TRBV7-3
TGTGCCAGCAGGCCCGGGCAGGGGGCCAAAAACATTCAGTACTTC
CASRPGQGAKNIQYF
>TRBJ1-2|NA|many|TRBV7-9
TGTGCCAGCAGCTTAGACGGGGGCGGAGGCTACACCTTC
CASSLDGGGGYTF
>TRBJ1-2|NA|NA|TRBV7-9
TGTGCCAGCAGCTTAGTGAGTAGGGAGCGTGGCTACACCTTC
CASSLVSRERGYTF
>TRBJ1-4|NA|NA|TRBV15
TGTGCCACCAGCGCTTCAACCGGGGACGCAACAAAACTGTTTTTT
CATSASTGDATKLFF
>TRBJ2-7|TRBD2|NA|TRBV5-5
TGTGCCAGCACCCTAGGACTAGCGGGGGCGAAGCAGTACTTC
CASTLGLAGAKQYF
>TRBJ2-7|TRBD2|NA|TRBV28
TGTGCCAGCAGTCACCCCGGACTAGCGGGAGGCGTCCTAGCAACCTACGAGCAGTACTTC
CASSHPGLAGGVLATYEQYF
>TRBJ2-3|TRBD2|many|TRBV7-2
TGTGCCAGCAGCTCACTAGCGGGGACAGATACGCAGTATTTT
CASSSLAGTDTQYF
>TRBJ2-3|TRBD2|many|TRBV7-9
TGTGCCAGCAGCCTAGCGGGAGATAGGACAGATACGCAGTATTTT
CASSLAGDRTDTQYF
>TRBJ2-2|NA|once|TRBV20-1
TGCAGTGCTACCCAAACGGGGGGCTACACCGGGGAGCTGTTTTTT
CSATQTGGYTGELFF
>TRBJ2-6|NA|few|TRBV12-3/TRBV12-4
TGTGCCAGCAGCTTTGGGGGCTCTGGGGCCAACGTCCTGACTTTC
CASSFGGSGANVLTF
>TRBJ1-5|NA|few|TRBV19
TGTGCCAGTAAAGAACAAGCAGGGTTACACCAGCCCCAGCATTTT
CASKEQAGLHQPQHF
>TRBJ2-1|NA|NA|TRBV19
TGTGCCAGTAGCGACAGCTTAGCTACCTACAATGAGCAGTTCTTC
CASSDSLATYNEQFF
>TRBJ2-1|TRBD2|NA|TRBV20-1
TGCAGTGCTACGACTAGCGGGACTTACAATGAGCAGTTCTTC
CSATTSGTYNEQFF
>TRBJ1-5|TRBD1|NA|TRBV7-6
TGTGCCTGCAGCCAGCACGGGACAGGGGCCGCGCGCCGCAATCAGCCTCAGCATTTT
CACSQHGTGAARRNQPQHF
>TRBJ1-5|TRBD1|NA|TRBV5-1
TGCGCCAGCAGCTGGGGACAGGGGGGCAATCAGCCCCAGCATTTT
CASSWGQGGNQPQHF
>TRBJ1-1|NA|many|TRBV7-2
TGTGCCAGCAGCTTTAGACCGCCTGAAGCTTTCTTT
CASSFRPPEAFF
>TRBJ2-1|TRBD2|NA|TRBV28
TGTGCCAGCCCCCCGCCGGCGGGAGAATTTGCTGAGCAGTTCTTC
CASPPPAGEFAEQFF
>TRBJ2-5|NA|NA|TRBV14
TGTGCCAGCAGCCAAGATCAAGGACATCGGGTGGCCCAGTACTTC
CASSQDQGHRVAQYF
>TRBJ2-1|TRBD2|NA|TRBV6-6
TGTGCCAGCACCCTAGCGGGAGGGTCCGTTGAAAATGAGCAGTTCTTC
CASTLAGGSVENEQFF
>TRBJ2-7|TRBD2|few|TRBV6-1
TGTGCCAGCAGAGTTCCGGGACTAGCGGCCCACGAGCAGTACTTC
CASRVPGLAAHEQYF
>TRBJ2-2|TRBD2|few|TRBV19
TGTGCCAGTAGTATCCTAGCGGTCGCGAACACCGGGGAGCTGTTTTTT
CASSILAVANTGELFF
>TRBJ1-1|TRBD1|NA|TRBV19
TGTGCCAGTAGTATAGTGAGGGGACAGGCTGGGATCACTGAAGCTTCCTTT
CASSIVRGQAGITEASF
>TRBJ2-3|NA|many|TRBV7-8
TGTGCCAGCAGCGGATCAACAGATACGCAGTATTTT
CASSGSTDTQYF